The clone carrying this T cell receptor (beta chain) was found once. The antigen is not known. Trimming stripped 1 base from V and 4 bases from J, with 11 bases between. Germline CDR1 and CDR2: SGHTA and FQGNSA. This CDR3 has 15 residues. These data originate in a study of shared clonotypes between healthy human individuals. The study's findings and limits: Measured sharing among donors was expected to vary with sequencing depth.

The material for each subset, its genomic DNA, was split evenly across several immunoSEQ plates. The data were produced by immunoSEQ multiplex PCR, yet TCRdb's version contains in-frame clones alone and is incomplete. This sample has over 950,000 clones, with about 72% found just once. The TCR sequence derives from a man aged 18 to 35 in good health. Some clones in this sample may be carry-over from other donors' samples. The chain links TRBV7-2 to TRBJ1-3; no firm D call. Sequences were obtained from memory CD4+ T cells from PBMCs. The subset was: CD45RA-negative fraction. DNA for the CDR3: TGTGCCAGCAGCTTAGGGGTCGTTATAGGAAACACCATATATTTT. This codes for CASSLGVVIGNTIYF.